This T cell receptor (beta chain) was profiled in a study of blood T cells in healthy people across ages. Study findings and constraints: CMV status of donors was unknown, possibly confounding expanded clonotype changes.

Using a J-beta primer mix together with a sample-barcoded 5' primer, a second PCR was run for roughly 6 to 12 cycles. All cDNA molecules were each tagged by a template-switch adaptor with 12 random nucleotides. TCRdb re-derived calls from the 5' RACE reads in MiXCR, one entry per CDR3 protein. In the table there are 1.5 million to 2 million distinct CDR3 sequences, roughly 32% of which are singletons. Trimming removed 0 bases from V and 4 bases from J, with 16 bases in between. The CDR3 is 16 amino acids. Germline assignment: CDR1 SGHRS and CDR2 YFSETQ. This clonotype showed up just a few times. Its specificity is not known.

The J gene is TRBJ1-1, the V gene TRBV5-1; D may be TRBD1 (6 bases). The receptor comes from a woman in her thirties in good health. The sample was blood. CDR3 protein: CASSLGGGEVGTEAFF. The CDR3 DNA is TGCGCCAGCAGCTTGGGTGGGGGCGAAGTGGGCACTGAAGCTTTCTTT.